The T cell receptor (beta chain) under discussion was sequenced for a study of T cells in Graves' hyperthyroidism and ophthalmopathy. Enrolled ophthalmopathy patients presented with a Clinical Activity Score of at least 3, a NOSPECS grade of at least 4, and disease duration under 3 months. Researchers barred patients who had uncontrolled infection, other autoimmune disease, pregnancy or lactation. This clonotype was observed many times. Template material for amplifying TCR beta CDR3 regions consisted of RNA transcripts. Researchers ran a first-round RT-PCR on the TCR CDR3 using the HTBI primer set. TCRdb fed the multiplex PCR reads into MiXCR, producing one record per CDR3 protein. The sample consists of approximately 600,000 distinct CDR3 sequences, 12% to 15% of them appearing once. Trimming stripped 4 bases from V and 0 bases from J, with 7 bases between. Germline V gives CDR1 MDHEN, CDR2 SYDVKM. This CDR3 spans 15 amino acids.

This sequence joins TRBV28 and TRBJ2-6; D is ambiguous. The receptor's source is a woman aged 18-29 years with Graves' ophthalmopathy. Sequenced input: blood. CDR3 sequence reads: CASSSYISGANVLTF. The CDR3, as DNA: TGTGCCAGCAGTTCTTATATCTCTGGGGCCAACGTCCTGACTTTC. Full variable domain (missing parts from reference TRBV28 and TRBJ2-6): DVKVTQSSRYLVKRTGEKVFLECVQDMDHENMFWYRQDPGLGLRLIYFSYDVKMKEKGDIPEGYSVSREKKERFSLILESASTNQTSMYLCASSSYISGANVLTFGAGSRLTVL.